The 32 T cell receptor beta chains below were found in one sample sequenced in a study of OX40 agonist ivuxolimab in advanced cancers. Assay used: immunoSEQ multiplex PCR; TCRdb lists only in-frame clones, some missing. The table lists about 69,000 clones, roughly 84% of them singletons. The sequenced sample was CD4+ or CD8+ T cells sorted from blood, obtained in a trial of the OX40 agonist ivuxolimab. The receptors originated from an adult with an advanced solid tumor such as melanoma, head and neck, liver or kidney cancer.

This rearrangement joins TRBV18 to TRBJ2-3; D gene unclear. The CDR3 is 15 amino acids. V was trimmed by 2 bases and J by 2 bases, leaving 11 bases between them. Germline-derived CDR1 and CDR2 are KGHSH and LQKENI. CDR3 residues: CASSPTATYTDTQYF. The CDR3 DNA reads as TGTGCCAGCTCACCAACAGCGACCTACACAGATACGCAGTATTTT.

The V gene is TRBV7-9, the J gene TRBJ1-1; D ambiguous. Germline loops: CDR1 SEHNR, CDR2 FQNEAQ (reference sequence). This CDR3 is built from 15 residues. V gave up 2 bases and J gave up 3 bases, with 13 bases separating them. The CDR3 region has the DNA TGTGCCAGCAGCTTATCAACGAAAAGCTACACTGAAGCTTTCTTT. It codes for CASSLSTKSYTEAFF.

V gene TRBV19 combines with J gene TRBJ1-5, with D unresolved. V was cut by 9 bases and J by 7 bases, with 19 bases left in between. The CDR3 runs 14 residues. The V gene's germline CDR1 is LNHDA and CDR2 SQIVND (reference sequence). The CDR3 DNA reads TGTGCCAGCGGAGGGTTGCAGGTGGGGCAGCCCCAGCATTTT. Its translation: CASGGLQVGQPQHF.

The rearrangement uses TRBV14 and TRBJ1-2, with D unresolved. This CDR3 is 14 amino acids long. Deletions cut 4 bases from V and 3 bases from J, with 12 bases between. CDR1 and CDR2 (germline): SGHDN, FVKESK. The CDR3 protein is CASSRRDAYYGYTF. Written as DNA, the CDR3 is TGTGCCAGCAGCCGCCGCGACGCATACTATGGCTACACCTTC.

The gene calls are TRBV10-3 and TRBJ1-1, with unresolved D. CDR1 ENHRY and CDR2 SYGVKD come from the germline V gene. Trimming cost V 7 bases and J 0 bases, with 9 bases left between them. The CDR3 has 13 residues. The CDR3 DNA reads TGTGCCATCACCTCCGAGATGAACACTGAAGCTTTCTTT. Translation gives CAITSEMNTEAFF.

This rearrangement joins TRBV18 to TRBJ1-5; 8 bases map to TRBD1. Unmatched junction bases numbered 4, after V lost 5 bases and J lost 7 bases. This CDR3 has 13 amino acids. Looked up from germline, CDR1 is KGHSH and CDR2 is LQKENI. CDR3 DNA: TGTGCCAGCTCAGACAGGGGCGACCAGCCCCAGCATTTT. Its translation is CASSDRGDQPQHF.

This clone was observed a handful of times. Here the CDR3 reads CATSRDHRGSGANVLTF. The CDR3 DNA reads as TGTGCCACCAGCAGAGATCATAGGGGCTCTGGGGCCAACGTCCTGACTTTC. This rearrangement joins TRBV15 to TRBJ2-6; maybe TRBD1 (5 bases). In germline, CDR1 is LNHNV, CDR2 YYDKDF (reference sequence). Deletions cut 0 bases from V and 0 bases from J, with 9 bases between. The CDR3 is 17 amino acids.

This clone appeared a few times. V usage is TRBV9 and J usage is TRBJ2-1; the D gene could be TRBD1 or TRBD2 (6 bases each). V was cut by 2 bases and J by 2 bases, with 11 bases left in between. This CDR3 contains 15 residues. Looked up from germline, CDR1 is SGDLS and CDR2 is YYNGEE. CDR3 bases: TGTGCCAGCAGCGTCACGGGGGCTCCCTACAATGAGCAGTTCTTC. This sequence encodes CASSVTGAPYNEQFF.

This clone occurred a few times. The chain recombines TRBV7-2 with TRBJ1-2, with a possible D match to TRBD1 (6 bases). The V gene lost 6 bases and the J gene lost 8 bases, with 16 bases spanning the gap. This CDR3 comprises 13 residues. Germline assignment: CDR1 SGHTA and CDR2 FQGNSA. The DNA for the CDR3 is TGTGCCAGCAGAGGGAGCGGGGGCGGAGGCTACACCTTC. This translates into CASRGSGGGGYTF. The full variable domain, its missing parts supplied by reference TRBV7-2 and TRBJ1-2, is GAGVSQSPSNKVTEKGKDVELRCDPISGHTALYWYRQSLGQGLEFLIYFQGNSAPDKSGLPSDRFSAERTGGSVSTLTIQRTQQEDSAVYLCASRGSGGGGYTFGSGTRLTVV.

V gene TRBV28 combines with J gene TRBJ2-2; D call uncertain. Trimming took 8 bases from V and 4 from J, leaving 14 bases between them. The CDR3 spans 14 residues. Germline CDR1 MDHEN, CDR2 SYDVKM. The CDR3 region has the DNA TGTGCCAGCGGGCCCTCCCATGCCACCGGGGAGCTGTTTTTT. This translates into CASGPSHATGELFF.

V gene TRBV15 combines with J gene TRBJ1-3; D remains ambiguous. The germline V gene has CDR1 LNHNV and CDR2 YYDKDF (reference sequence). The CDR3 runs 14 residues. Trimming left V 0 bases short and J 4 bases short, with 7 bases between. The CDR3 region is CATSRERVGNTIYF. In DNA, the CDR3 is TGTGCCACCAGCAGAGAAAGGGTCGGAAACACCATATATTTT.

The CDR3 here is CTSSHRAPRTGLLNTGELFF. CDR3 DNA sequence: TGCACCAGCAGCCATAGGGCGCCTCGAACAGGGCTCTTGAACACCGGGGAGCTGTTTTTT. The chain links TRBV1 to TRBJ2-2; the table assigns TRBD1, which was not confirmed against the DNA. TRBV1 is a pseudogene locus. This CDR3 is 20 amino acids long.

This clone was observed a single time. The rearrangement links TRBV7-2 to TRBJ1-6; D not resolved. Germline loops: CDR1 SGHTA, CDR2 FQGNSA. The CDR3 has 10 residues. Trimming took off 8 bases at V and 8 bases at J, with 4 bases between the two ends. The CDR3 spells CASPDSPLHF. CDR3 bases: TGTGCCAGCCCTGATTCACCCCTCCACTTT.

The chain uses TRBV5-1 and TRBJ1-1, with D hard to call. Germline V gives CDR1 SGHRS, CDR2 YFSETQ. Trimming removed 0 bases at V and 5 bases at J, with 17 bases between. This CDR3 is 16 amino acids long. The CDR3 DNA is TGCGCCAGCAGCTTGGAGGGCCCCTCTCTGGGGACTGAAGCTTTCTTT. Its protein is CASSLEGPSLGTEAFF.

J is TRBJ2-3 and V is TRBV7-2; TRBD1 matches at 7 bases. After removal of 6 bases from V and 0 bases from J, the junction contained 9 bases not matched to a gene. The CDR3 length is 16 residues. Germline assignment: CDR1 SGHTA and CDR2 FQGNSA. The CDR3 spells CASSPYSTGSTDTQYF. Written as DNA, the CDR3 is TGTGCCAGCAGTCCTTACTCGACAGGGAGCACAGATACGCAGTATTTT.

The DNA of the CDR3 is TGTGCCAGCAGCCCGGGACTAGCGGCCGAGCAGTACTTC. It translates to CASSPGLAAEQYF. The V gene is TRBV7-6, the J gene TRBJ2-7; the match to TRBD2 covers 11 bases. This CDR3 is 13 amino acids long. The germline gives CDR1 SGHVS, CDR2 FNYEAQ. Trimming cost V 5 bases and J 6 bases; bases outside gene matches: 3.

To note about this clone: Compared with germline, one end of the junction differs, possibly owing to a read error. The chain is built from TRBV27 and TRBJ2-5; D may be TRBD1 or TRBD2 (5 bases each). The CDR3 has 14 amino acids. Germline lookup yields CDR1 MNHEY and CDR2 SMNVEV (reference sequence). The chain's CDR3 is CTSHRRGTEDTQYF. In nucleotides, the CDR3 is TGTACCAGTCACCGACGAGGGACCGAAGACACCCAGTACTTC.

This clone is a singleton in its sample. The chain combines TRBV28 with TRBJ2-2, with 10 bases matching TRBD1. J gave up 5 bases and V 6 bases, and 3 bases lay outside the gene matches. CDR3 length: 14 amino acids. CDR1 MDHEN and CDR2 SYDVKM come from the germline V gene. DNA for the CDR3: TGTGCCAGCAGGGGGACAGGGGTTACCGGGGAGCTGTTTTTT. It translates to CASRGTGVTGELFF. The whole variable domain, remainder taken from reference TRBV28 and TRBJ2-2, is DVKVTQSSRYLVKRTGEKVFLECVQDMDHENMFWYRQDPGLGLRLIYFSYDVKMKEKGDIPEGYSVSREKKERFSLILESASTNQTSMYLCASRGTGVTGELFFGEGSRLTVL.

The chain couples TRBV19 to TRBJ1-1; D not certain. The CDR3 is made up of 12 amino acids. Looked up from germline, CDR1 is LNHDA and CDR2 is SQIVND (reference sequence). Trimming removed 4 bases from V and 5 bases from J, with 8 bases in between. The CDR3 sequence is CASSNSGTEAFF. In nucleotides, the CDR3 is TGTGCCAGTAGTAACAGTGGGACTGAAGCTTTCTTT.

J is TRBJ2-7 and V is TRBV5-1, with 11 nucleotides matching TRBD2. V was clipped by 4 bases and J by 1 base; unmatched bases: 7. There are 16 residues in the CDR3. The germline V gene encodes CDR1 SGHRS and CDR2 YFSETQ. As DNA, the CDR3 is TGCGCCAGCAGCCCCAATATAGCGGGAGGGTCCTACGAGCAGTACTTC. Protein: CASSPNIAGGSYEQYF.

The chain uses TRBV6-1 and TRBJ2-5, with D possibly TRBD1 on 6 matching bases. This CDR3 is 13 amino acids long. Trimming took 7 bases from V and 3 from J, leaving 12 bases between them. Germline V lookup: CDR1 MNHNS, CDR2 SASEGT. The CDR3 DNA sequence: TGTGCCAGCAAAGGCAGGGGTAAAGAGACCCAGTACTTC. It translates to CASKGRGKETQYF.

By share, this clone ranks as medium-sized. The chain recombines TRBV28 with TRBJ1-6, with D unclear. Trimming took 7 bases from V and 0 from J, leaving 7 bases between them. The CDR3 has 14 residues. The germline V gene encodes CDR1 MDHEN and CDR2 SYDVKM. The CDR3: CASTGSSYNSPLHF. CDR3 coding DNA: TGTGCCAGCACGGGGAGCTCCTATAATTCACCCCTCCACTTT.

The gene calls are TRBV5-1 and TRBJ2-6; 8 nucleotides align to TRBD1. Germline V gives CDR1 SGHRS, CDR2 YFSETQ. The CDR3 length is 18 residues. With V trimmed by 0 bases and J by 0 bases, 5 bases remained unmatched. The CDR3 loop reads CASSLVGQVSSGANVLTF. The CDR3 region has the DNA TGCGCCAGCAGCTTGGTGGGACAGGTTAGCTCTGGGGCCAACGTCCTGACTTTC. The complete variable domain, with remaining parts taken from reference TRBV5-1 and TRBJ2-6, reads KAGVTQTPRYLIKTRGQQVTLSCSPISGHRSVSWYQQTPGQGLQFLFEYFSETQRNKGNFPGRFSGRQFSNSRSEMNVSTLELGDSALYLCASSLVGQVSSGANVLTFGAGSRLTVL.

V gene TRBV7-2 combines with J gene TRBJ1-4, with D unresolved. The CDR3 totals 18 residues. Germline CDR1 SGHTA, CDR2 FQGNSA. With 1 base removed from V and 4 bases from J, the gap between germline ends came to 19 bases. The CDR3 DNA reads as TGTGCCAGCAGCTTAGGCCCCTATGTCCAGCGTGTTAATGAAAAACTGTTTTTT. It translates to CASSLGPYVQRVNEKLFF.

This chain connects TRBV19 to TRBJ2-7, with unresolved D. V dropped 5 bases and J dropped 3 bases, with 8 bases sitting between them. The germline V gene encodes CDR1 LNHDA and CDR2 SQIVND (reference sequence). The CDR3 runs 12 residues. CDR3 region: CASSVGGYEQYF. In nucleotides, the CDR3 is TGTGCCAGTAGTGTAGGCGGCTACGAGCAGTACTTC.

The CDR3 spells CASSQDFVQPQHF. DNA for the CDR3: TGTGCCAGCAGCCAAGATTTCGTACAGCCCCAGCATTTT. The chain joins TRBV5-4 to TRBJ1-5; no clear D. The CDR3 spans 13 residues. The germline gives CDR1 SGHNT, CDR2 YYREEE (reference sequence). V lost 4 bases to trimming and J lost 7 bases, with 12 bases between them.

The chain employs TRBV4-1 and TRBJ1-5, with a tentative D call TRBD1 (6 bases). This CDR3 is 16 amino acids long. The germline V gene encodes CDR1 MGHRA and CDR2 YSYEKL. Trimming removed 0 bases from V and 1 base from J, with 10 bases in between. The CDR3 DNA reads as TGCGCCAGCAGCCAAGAGGGACACCCAAGCAATCAGCCCCAGCATTTT. The encoded protein is CASSQEGHPSNQPQHF.

The chain employs TRBV7-2 and TRBJ2-5, with TRBD2 as a possible D gene (6 bases). V was shortened by 9 bases and J by 1 base, with 12 bases between the two germline ends. Germline V gene lookup returns CDR1 SGHTA and CDR2 FQGNSA. The CDR3 totals 13 residues. CDR3 loop: CASGGRTQETQYF. CDR3 DNA: TGTGCCAGTGGGGGGAGAACCCAAGAGACCCAGTACTTC.

This clone appeared a few times. The chain is built from TRBV7-2 and TRBJ2-5; 8 bases agree with TRBD2. This CDR3 has 17 amino acids. The V segment lost 1 base and the J segment 1 base; nucleotides outside the gene matches: 8. Germline-derived CDR1 and CDR2 are SGHTA and FQGNSA. This chain's CDR3 is CASSLGVSSGSQETQYF. The DNA of the CDR3 is TGTGCCAGCAGCTTAGGTGTGTCTAGCGGGTCCCAAGAGACCCAGTACTTC.

The J gene is TRBJ2-3, the V gene TRBV7-6; 7 positions agree with TRBD2. The length of the CDR3 is 19 residues. CDR1 SGHVS and CDR2 FNYEAQ come from the germline V gene. V dropped 0 bases and J dropped 3; count of bases not matched to a gene: 15. The CDR3 DNA reads as TGTGCCAGCAGCTTAGCGGGAGCTAGCGGCCGTTGGGGGACAGATACGCAGTATTTT. Protein product: CASSLAGASGRWGTDTQYF.

The V and J genes are TRBV7-9 and TRBJ2-1; D is unclear. CDR3 length: 14 residues. Germline CDR1 and CDR2: SEHNR and FQNEAQ (reference sequence). Trimming took off 9 bases at V and 1 base at J, with 13 bases between the two ends. Written as DNA, the CDR3 is TGTGCCAGTCGGCTAGTCCTATCCTACAATGAGCAGTTCTTC. It translates to CASRLVLSYNEQFF. Variable domain in full (rest from reference TRBV7-9 and TRBJ2-1): DTGVSQNPRHKITKRGQNVTFRCDPISEHNRLYWYRQTLGQGPEFLTYFQNEAQLEKSRLLSDRFSAERPKGSFSTLEIQRTEQGDSAMYLCASRLVLSYNEQFFGPGTRLTVL.

V usage is TRBV6-5 and J usage is TRBJ1-2, with D perhaps matching TRBD1 (6 bases). There are 13 residues in the CDR3. Germline CDR1 and CDR2: MNHEY and SVGAGI. V shed 4 bases and J shed 4 bases, with 10 bases lying between them. The CDR3 bases are TGTGCCAGCAGTTCCGACAGGACCTATGGCTACACCTTC. Protein: CASSSDRTYGYTF.